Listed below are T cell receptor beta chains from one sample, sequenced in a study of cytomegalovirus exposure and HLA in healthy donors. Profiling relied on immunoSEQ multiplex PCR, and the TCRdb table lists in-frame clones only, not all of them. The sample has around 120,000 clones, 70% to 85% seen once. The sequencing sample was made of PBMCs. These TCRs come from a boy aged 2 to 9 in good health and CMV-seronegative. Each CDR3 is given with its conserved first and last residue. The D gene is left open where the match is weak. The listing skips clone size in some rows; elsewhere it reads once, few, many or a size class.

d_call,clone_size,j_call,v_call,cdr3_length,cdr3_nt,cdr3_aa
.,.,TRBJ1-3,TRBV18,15,TGTGCCAGCTCCACGGGGAGATTCGCTGGAAACACCATATATTTT,CASSTGRFAGNTIYF
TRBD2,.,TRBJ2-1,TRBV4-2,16,TGTGCCAGCATGATCGCGGGGGGAACTTACTACAATGAGCAGTTCTTC,CASMIAGGTYYNEQFF
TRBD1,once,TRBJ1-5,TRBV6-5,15,TGTGCCAGCAGTCGCGGGACAGGGGGGGTTCAGCCCCAGCATTTT,CASSRGTGGVQPQHF
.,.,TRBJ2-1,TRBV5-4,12,TGTGCCAGCAGCTTGACTAGCTTAGAGCAGTTCTTC,CASSLTSLEQFF
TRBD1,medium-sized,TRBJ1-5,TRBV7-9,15,TGTGCCAGCAGCTTAGATCAGGGGGTCGTACAGCCCCAGCATTTT,CASSLDQGVVQPQHF
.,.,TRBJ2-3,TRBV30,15,TGTGCCTGGAGCAGGGCTAGCGTTAGAACAGATACGCAGTATTTT,CAWSRASVRTDTQYF
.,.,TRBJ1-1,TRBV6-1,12,TGTGCCAGCAACAGGGCGAACACTGAAGCTTTCTTT,CASNRANTEAFF
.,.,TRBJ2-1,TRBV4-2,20,TGTGCCAGCAGCCAAGAATGGGGCATGAACCAGGGTGTAGGGGGATATGAGCAGTTCTTC,CASSQEWGMNQGVGGYEQFF
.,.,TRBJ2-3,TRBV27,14,TGTGCCAGCAGTCCCCTTCTTAGCCCAGATACGCAGTATTTT,CASSPLLSPDTQYF
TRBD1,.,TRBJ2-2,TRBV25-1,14,TGTGCCAGCTCCGGGACAGGGATAACCGGGGAGCTGTTTTTT,CASSGTGITGELFF
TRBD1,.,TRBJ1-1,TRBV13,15,TGTGCCAGCAGCTCGGGAGGGGGCCTTGACACTGAAGCTTTCTTT,CASSSGGGLDTEAFF
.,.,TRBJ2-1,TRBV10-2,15,TGCGCCAGCAGTGAAAAGCAGGTTTACTACAATGAGCAGTTCTTC,CASSEKQVYYNEQFF
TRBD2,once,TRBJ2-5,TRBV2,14,TGTGCCAGCGGCCAAGCGGGGGGGCCGCGTGAGCAGTACTTC,CASGQAGGPREQYF
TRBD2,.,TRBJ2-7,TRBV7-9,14,TGTGCCAGCAGCTCAGGGACTAGCGGCTACGAGCAGTACTTC,CASSSGTSGYEQYF
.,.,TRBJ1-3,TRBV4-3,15,TGCGCCAGCAGCCAGGAGTTGGGTTCTGGAAACACCATATATTTT,CASSQELGSGNTIYF
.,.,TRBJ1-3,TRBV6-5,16,TGTGCCAGCAGTTACTCGATGGAGGTCTATGGAAACACCATATATTTT,CASSYSMEVYGNTIYF
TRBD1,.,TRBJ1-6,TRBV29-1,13,TGCAGCGTAAGACAGGGGAGTGAATCACCCCTCCACTTT,CSVRQGSESPLHF
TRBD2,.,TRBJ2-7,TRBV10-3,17,TGTGCCATCAGTGGCGGGGGGTTTAGGGGTGTTTCCTACGAGCAGTACTTC,CAISGGGFRGVSYEQYF
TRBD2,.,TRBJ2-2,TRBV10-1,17,TGCGCCAGCAGTAGACTAGCGGGAGGGCCCTACACCGGGGAGCTGTTTTTT,CASSRLAGGPYTGELFF
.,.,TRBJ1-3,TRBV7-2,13,TGTGCCAGCAGCTTGACGGGAGTAAACACCATATATTTT,CASSLTGVNTIYF
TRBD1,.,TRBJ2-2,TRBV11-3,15,TGTGCCAGCAGCTTTACAGGGGGAAGGACCGGGGAGCTGTTTTTT,CASSFTGGRTGELFF
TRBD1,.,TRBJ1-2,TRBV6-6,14,TGTGCCAGCAGTTCATCCGGGACAGGCTATGGCTACACCTTC,CASSSSGTGYGYTF
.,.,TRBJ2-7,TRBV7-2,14,TGTGCCAGCAGCTTACAAACCGGCTCCTACGAGCAGTACTTC,CASSLQTGSYEQYF
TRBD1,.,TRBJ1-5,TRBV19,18,TGTGCCAGTAGTTCTCCAAGACAGGGACAGGGTAGCAATCAGCCCCAGCATTTT,CASSSPRQGQGSNQPQHF
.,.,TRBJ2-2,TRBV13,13,TGTGCCAGCAGCTCAGTTCTCCCCGGGGAGCTGTTTTTT,CASSSVLPGELFF
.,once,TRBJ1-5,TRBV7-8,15,TGTGCCAGCAGCTTAATGTCAGACTCTTATCAGCCCCAGCATTTT,CASSLMSDSYQPQHF
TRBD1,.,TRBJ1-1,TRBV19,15,TGTGCCAGTAGTATAATCAGCGCAGGGGGAACTGAAGCTTTCTTT,CASSIISAGGTEAFF
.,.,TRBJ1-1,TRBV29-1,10,TGCAGCGTTGTTCCATCTGAAGCTTTCTTT,CSVVPSEAFF
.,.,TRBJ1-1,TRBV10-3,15,TGTGCCACCAAGCCCTTGGGACTCCGGGGGACTGAAGCTTTCTTT,CATKPLGLRGTEAFF
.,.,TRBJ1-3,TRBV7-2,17,TGTGCCAGCAGCCCCCACCACAACCTCCTCTCTGGAAACACCATATATTTT,CASSPHHNLLSGNTIYF
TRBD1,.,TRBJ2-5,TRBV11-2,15,TGTGCCAGCAGCTTACGAGGGGGCCCCCAAGAGACCCAGTACTTC,CASSLRGGPQETQYF
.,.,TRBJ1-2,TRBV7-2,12,TGTGCCAGCAGCTTAGACAGTAGTGGCTACACCTTC,CASSLDSSGYTF
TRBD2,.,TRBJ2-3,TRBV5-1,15,TGCGCCAGCAGTCTGGCGGGAGGCGGCACAGATACGCAGTATTTT,CASSLAGGGTDTQYF
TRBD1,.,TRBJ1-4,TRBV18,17,TGTGCCAGCTCACCACCTCGGACAGGGGGCGGCAATGAAAAACTGTTTTTT,CASSPPRTGGGNEKLFF
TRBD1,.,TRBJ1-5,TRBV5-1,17,TGCGCCAGCAGCCCGGGGACAGGGAGAGATAGCAATCAGCCCCAGCATTTT,CASSPGTGRDSNQPQHF
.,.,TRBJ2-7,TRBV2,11,TGTGCCAGCAGTGAACCGGGAGAGCAGTACTTC,CASSEPGEQYF
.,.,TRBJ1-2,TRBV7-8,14,TGTGCCAGCAGCTTAGCCGACAGGCCCTACGGCTACACCTTC,CASSLADRPYGYTF